This T cell receptor (beta chain) is drawn from a study of neurological immune-mediated disorders. The CDR3 runs 12 residues. Germline values: CDR1 MDHEN, CDR2 SYDVKM. The study, taken as a whole, reports: The level of TCR clonal expansion was highest in patients with HTLV-1-associated myelopathy and lowest in multiple sclerosis, where it fell below the level seen in healthy controls.

Synthesis of cDNA used 5'RACE (with 10-nucleotide random UMIs). One entry per CDR3 protein results from TCRdb running MiXCR on the 5' RACE reads. The table shows 45,000 to 60,000 distinct CDR3 sequences, with around 3.9% occurring only once. There are many counts of this clonotype. Its target is not known. Mismatch with germline at one junction end may stem from a read error. The sequence derives from a man aged 30 to 39 with multiple sclerosis. The V call is TRBV28, the J call TRBJ1-5; D is possibly TRBD1 (5 bases). Sequenced: PBMCs. DNA of the CDR3: TGTGCCAGCGGGGGAAACAATCAGCCCCAGAATTTT. Protein: CASGGNNQPQNF.